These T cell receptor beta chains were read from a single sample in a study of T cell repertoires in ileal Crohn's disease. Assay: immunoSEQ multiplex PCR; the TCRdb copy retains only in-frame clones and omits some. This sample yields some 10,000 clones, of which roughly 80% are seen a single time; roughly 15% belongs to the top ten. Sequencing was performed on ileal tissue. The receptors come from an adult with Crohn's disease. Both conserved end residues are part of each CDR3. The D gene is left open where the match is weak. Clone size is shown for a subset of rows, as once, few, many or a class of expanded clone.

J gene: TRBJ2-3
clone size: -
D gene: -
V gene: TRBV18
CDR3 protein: CASPPLGRQFPDTQYF
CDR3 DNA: TGTGCCAGCCCGCCCCTGGGCCGCCAGTTTCCAGATACGCAGTATTTT

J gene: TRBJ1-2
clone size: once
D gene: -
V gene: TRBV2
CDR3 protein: CASSDNGYTF
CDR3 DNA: TGTGCCAGCAGTGATAATGGCTACACCTTC

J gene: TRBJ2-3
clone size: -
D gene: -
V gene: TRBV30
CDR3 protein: CAWSRPRLGVTTDTQYF
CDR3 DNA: TGTGCCTGGAGTCGACCTCGACTAGGCGTTACCACAGATACGCAGTATTTT

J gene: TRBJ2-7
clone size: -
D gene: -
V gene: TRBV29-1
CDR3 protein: CSVEDWDTYEQYF
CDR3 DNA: TGCAGCGTTGAAGATTGGGACACCTACGAGCAGTACTTC

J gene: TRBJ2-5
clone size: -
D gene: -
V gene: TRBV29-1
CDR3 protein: CSVGQVQETQYF
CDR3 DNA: TGCAGCGTTGGACAAGTCCAAGAGACCCAGTACTTC

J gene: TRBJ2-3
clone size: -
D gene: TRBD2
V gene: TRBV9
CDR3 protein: CASNPIAGGTDTQYF
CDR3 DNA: TGTGCCAGCAACCCAATCGCGGGGGGCACAGATACGCAGTATTTT

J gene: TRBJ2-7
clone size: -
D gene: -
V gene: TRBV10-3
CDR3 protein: CAISVAGLYEQYF
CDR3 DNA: TGTGCCATCAGTGTTGCGGGGCTGTACGAGCAGTACTTC

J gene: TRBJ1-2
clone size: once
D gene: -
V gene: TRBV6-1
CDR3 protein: CASREQGLGYTF
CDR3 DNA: TGTGCCAGCAGAGAACAGGGTTTGGGCTACACCTTC

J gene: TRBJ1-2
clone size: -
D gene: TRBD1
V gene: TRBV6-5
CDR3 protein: CASSRRTGNGYTF
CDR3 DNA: TGTGCCAGCAGTCGCAGGACAGGGAATGGCTACACCTTC

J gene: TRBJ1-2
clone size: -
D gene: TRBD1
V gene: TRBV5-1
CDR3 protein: CASSLIPGQTYGYTF
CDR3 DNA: TGCGCCAGCAGCTTGATTCCGGGACAGACCTATGGCTACACCTTC

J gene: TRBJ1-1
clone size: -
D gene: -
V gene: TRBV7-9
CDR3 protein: CASSLAQVRGTEAFF
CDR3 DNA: TGTGCCAGCAGCTTAGCCCAGGTACGGGGCACTGAAGCTTTCTTT

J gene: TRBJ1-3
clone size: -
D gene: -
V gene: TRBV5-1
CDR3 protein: CASSLAGVYSGNTIYF
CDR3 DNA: TGCGCCAGCAGCTTGGCGGGGGTTTACTCTGGAAACACCATATATTTT

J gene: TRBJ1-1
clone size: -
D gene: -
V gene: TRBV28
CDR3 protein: CASSLFGNTEAFF
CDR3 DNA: TGTGCCAGCAGTTTATTCGGGAACACTGAAGCTTTCTTT

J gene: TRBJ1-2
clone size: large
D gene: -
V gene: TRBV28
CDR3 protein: CASSLGQGGYGYTF
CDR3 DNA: TGTGCCAGCAGTTTAGGGCAGGGTGGCTATGGCTACACCTTC

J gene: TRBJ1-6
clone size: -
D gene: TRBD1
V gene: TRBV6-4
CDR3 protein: CASSATGGGSPLHF
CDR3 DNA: TGTGCCAGCAGTGCCACAGGGGGAGGTTCACCCCTCCACTTT

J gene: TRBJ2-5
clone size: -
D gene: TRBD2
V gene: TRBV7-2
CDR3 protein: CASSPRALAGQYF
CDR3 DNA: TGTGCCAGCAGCCCCAGGGCGCTAGCGGGGCAGTACTTC

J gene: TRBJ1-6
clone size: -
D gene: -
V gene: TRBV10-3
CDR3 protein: CAISELGASSPLHF
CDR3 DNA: TGTGCCATCAGTGAACTGGGGGCGAGCTCACCCCTCCACTTT

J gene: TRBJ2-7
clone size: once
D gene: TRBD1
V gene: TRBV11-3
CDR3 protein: CASSFPRQGRNYEQYF
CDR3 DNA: TGTGCCAGCAGCTTCCCTAGACAGGGAAGGAATTACGAGCAGTACTTC

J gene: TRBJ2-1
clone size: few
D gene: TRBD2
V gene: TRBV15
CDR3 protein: CATSRDLGTTVEQFF
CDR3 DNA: TGTGCCACCAGCAGAGATCTCGGGACTACAGTAGAGCAGTTCTTC

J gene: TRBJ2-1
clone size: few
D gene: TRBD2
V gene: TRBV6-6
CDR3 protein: CASKIGGRPYNEQFF
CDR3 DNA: TGTGCCAGCAAGATCGGCGGGAGACCCTACAATGAGCAGTTCTTC

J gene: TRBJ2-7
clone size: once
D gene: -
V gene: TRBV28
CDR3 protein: CASSFPSRSSVQYF
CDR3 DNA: TGTGCCAGCAGTTTCCCCTCACGGTCGTCTGTGCAGTACTTC

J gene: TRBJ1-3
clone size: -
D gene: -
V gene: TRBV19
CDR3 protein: CASSRGSTGGNTIYF
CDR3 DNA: TGTGCCAGTAGTAGGGGCTCGACAGGAGGAAACACCATATATTTT

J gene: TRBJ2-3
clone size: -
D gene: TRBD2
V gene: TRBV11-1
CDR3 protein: CASSTGLAAETDTQYF
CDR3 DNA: TGTGCCAGCAGCACGGGACTAGCGGCGGAGACAGATACGCAGTATTTT

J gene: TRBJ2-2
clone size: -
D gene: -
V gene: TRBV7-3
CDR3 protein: CASSFGTPSTGELFF
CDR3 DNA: TGTGCCAGCAGCTTCGGGACTCCTAGCACCGGGGAGCTGTTTTTT

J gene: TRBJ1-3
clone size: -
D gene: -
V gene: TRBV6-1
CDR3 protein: CASSESLDTIYF
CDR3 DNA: TGTGCCAGCAGTGAGAGCCTGGACACCATATATTTT

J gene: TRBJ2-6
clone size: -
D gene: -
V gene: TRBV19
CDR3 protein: CASSPGGGANVLTF
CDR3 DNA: TGTGCCAGTAGCCCGGGTGGTGGGGCCAACGTCCTGACTTTC

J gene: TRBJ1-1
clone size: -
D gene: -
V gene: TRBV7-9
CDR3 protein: CASSSSTMDTEAFF
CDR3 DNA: TGTGCCAGCAGCTCCTCTACCATGGACACTGAAGCTTTCTTT

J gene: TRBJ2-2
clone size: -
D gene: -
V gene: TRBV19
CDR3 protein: CASTLPAGVYAGELFF
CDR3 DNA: TGTGCCAGTACCCTCCCCGCAGGGGTCTATGCCGGGGAGCTGTTTTTT

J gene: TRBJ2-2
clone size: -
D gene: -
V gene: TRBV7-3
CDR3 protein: CASSSTGGGTGELFF
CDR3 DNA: TGTGCCAGCAGCTCCACAGGGGGAGGGACCGGGGAGCTGTTTTTT

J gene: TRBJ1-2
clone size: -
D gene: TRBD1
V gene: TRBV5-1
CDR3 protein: CASSLEVPRQGGYTF
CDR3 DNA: TGCGCCAGCAGCTTGGAGGTCCCGAGACAGGGAGGCTACACCTTC

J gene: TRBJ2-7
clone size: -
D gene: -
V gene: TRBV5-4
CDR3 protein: CASSLRAGVSYEQYF
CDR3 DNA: TGTGCCAGCAGCTTGAGAGCGGGCGTCTCCTACGAGCAGTACTTC

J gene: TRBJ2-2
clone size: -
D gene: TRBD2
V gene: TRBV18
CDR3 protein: CASSFLPTSGDLTGELFF
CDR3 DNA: TGTGCCAGCTCATTCCTGCCGACTAGCGGGGACCTCACCGGGGAGCTGTTTTTT

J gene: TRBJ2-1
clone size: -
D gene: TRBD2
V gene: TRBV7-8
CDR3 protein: CASSRSRLWTSGSDSYNEQFF
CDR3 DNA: TGTGCCAGCAGCCGCAGTAGGCTTTGGACTAGCGGGAGCGACTCCTACAATGAGCAGTTCTTC

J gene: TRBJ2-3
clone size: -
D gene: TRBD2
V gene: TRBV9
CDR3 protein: CASSVAGVSDTQYF
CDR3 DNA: TGTGCCAGCAGCGTGGCGGGAGTATCAGATACGCAGTATTTT